Here is one T cell receptor (beta chain) with its context. The antigen is unknown. This sample was included in a study of lymphopenia after photon versus proton radiotherapy. The CDR3 has 16 residues. Germline CDR1 and CDR2: SGHRS and YFSETQ. The trim removed 4 bases at V and 5 bases at J, leaving 12 bases unmatched. Clones were sequenced by immunoSEQ multiplex PCR, and TCRdb holds only the in-frame ones, with some missing. The sample lists about 26,000 clones, 75% to 90% occurring once. Study findings and constraints: Photon-treated patients lost naive T cells and TCR diversity; proton-treated stayed stable.

The source of this sequence is a man younger than 40 with gastric cancer. This chain uses TRBV5-1 with TRBJ2-5; 9 nucleotides agree with TRBD2. The source material was peripheral blood, sampled from a patient treated with photon-based radiotherapy. Here the CDR3 reads CASSPGAGGPEETQYF. In DNA form, the CDR3 reads TGCGCCAGCAGCCCGGGGGCGGGGGGGCCCGAGGAGACCCAGTACTTC. Complete variable domain (other parts from reference TRBV5-1 and TRBJ2-5): KAGVTQTPRYLIKTRGQQVTLSCSPISGHRSVSWYQQTPGQGLQFLFEYFSETQRNKGNFPGRFSGRQFSNSRSEMNVSTLELGDSALYLCASSPGAGGPEETQYFGPGTRLLVL.